This T cell receptor (beta chain) emerged from a study of T cell responses to AZD1222 COVID-19 vaccine. Repertoires were generated with immunoSEQ multiplex PCR, while TCRdb's copy carries only in-frame clones and drops some. The data contain over 140,000 clones, roughly 89% of them singletons. The CDR3 is 14 amino acids. Per the germline V gene, CDR1 is SEHNR and CDR2 is FQNEAQ (reference sequence). The V end was cut by 8 bases, the J end by 0 bases, with 14 bases between. Remarks on this clone: Other DNA sequences within the sample encode an identical CDR3.

The source is an adult in good health. The chain combines TRBV7-9 with TRBJ2-7; possibly TRBD1 for D (6 bases). Sequencing used peripheral blood, obtained on day 0 of AZD1222 vaccination. This chain's CDR3 is CASAGQQASYEQYF. The CDR3 DNA reads TGTGCCAGCGCCGGACAGCAGGCCTCCTACGAGCAGTACTTC.